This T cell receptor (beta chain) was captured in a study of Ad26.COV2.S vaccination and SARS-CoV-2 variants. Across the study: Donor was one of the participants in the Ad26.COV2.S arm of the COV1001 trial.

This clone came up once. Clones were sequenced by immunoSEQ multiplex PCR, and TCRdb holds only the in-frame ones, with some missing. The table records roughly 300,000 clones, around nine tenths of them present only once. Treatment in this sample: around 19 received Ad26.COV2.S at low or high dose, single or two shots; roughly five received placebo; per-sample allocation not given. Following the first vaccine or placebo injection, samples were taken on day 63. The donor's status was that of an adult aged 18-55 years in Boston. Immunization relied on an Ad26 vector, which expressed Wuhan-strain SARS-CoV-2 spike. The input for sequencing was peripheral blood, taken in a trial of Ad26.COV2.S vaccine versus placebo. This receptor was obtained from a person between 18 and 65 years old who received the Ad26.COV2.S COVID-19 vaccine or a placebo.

The CDR3 here is CASSGTGGGEKLFF. The CDR3 region has the DNA TGTGCCAGCAGCGGGACAGGGGGGGGAGAAAAACTGTTTTTT. The chain uses TRBV11-2 and TRBJ1-4; the match to TRBD1 covers 11 bases. The CDR3 is 14 residues long. V dropped 5 bases and J dropped 8; count of bases not matched to a gene: 4. The germline gives CDR1 SGHAT, CDR2 FQNNGV. Looking up the rest from reference TRBV11-2 and TRBJ1-4 gives the full variable domain: EAGVAQSPRYKIIEKRQSVAFWCNPISGHATLYWYQQILGQGPKLLIQFQNNGVVDDSQLPKDRFSAERLKGVDSTLKIQPAKLEDSAVYLCASSGTGGGEKLFFGSGTQLSVL.